Below are 19 T cell receptor beta chains sequenced from a single sample in a study of post-analysis software for immune sequencing data. Overall study results and limits: Roughly five TRBV segments were more frequent in patients than controls; TRBV5-6, TRBV5-1 and TRBV20-1 belonged to this group.

Carried by the TCR beta cDNA libraries were unique molecular identifiers. TCRdb re-called the PCR reads with MiXCR, one entry per CDR3 protein. The table lists hundreds of thousands of distinct CDR3 sequences, roughly three fifths of them singletons. Their antigen targets remain unknown. What was sequenced was blood. These receptors were obtained from a girl aged 2-10 years with multiple sclerosis.

The V gene is TRBV19, the J gene TRBJ2-3; 7 bases are shared with TRBD2. Germline trimming cut 7 bases from V and 5 bases from J; bases unmatched to any gene: 12. The CDR3 is 15 amino acids. The germline V gene has CDR1 LNHDA and CDR2 SQIVND (reference sequence). The CDR3 region has the DNA TGTGCCAGTACGTTCCCCGGGGGGAAGGAAGATACGCAGTATTTT. Translated: CASTFPGGKEDTQYF.

The rearrangement uses TRBV9 and TRBJ2-3, with D perhaps given as TRBD1 or TRBD2 (5 bases each). Germline-derived CDR1 and CDR2 are SGDLS and YYNGEE. V was clipped by 0 bases and J by 2 bases, with 10 bases between them. CDR3 length: 15 amino acids. CDR3 residues: CASSVVGTFTDTQYF. CDR3 nucleotides: TGTGCCAGCAGCGTAGTCGGGACCTTCACAGATACGCAGTATTTT.

The V gene is TRBV7-2, the J gene TRBJ2-1; D gene unclear. Germline values: CDR1 SGHTA, CDR2 FQGNSA. The CDR3 runs to 16 residues. The V gene lost 1 base and the J gene lost 5 bases, with 15 bases spanning the gap. The CDR3 region has the DNA TGTGCCAGCAGCTTAGTTCGGTGGGGTGGGGACAATGAGCAGTTCTTC. It encodes CASSLVRWGGDNEQFF.

The CDR3 DNA is TGCGCCAGCAGCCTAGGTGTGAGGCGGGACAGGGGGATCTCCAGCCATGGCTACACCTTC. Its protein product is CASSLGVRRDRGISSHGYTF. This rearrangement joins TRBV5-1 to TRBJ1-2, with 11 bases aligning to TRBD1. V dropped 4 bases and J dropped 6; count of bases not matched to a gene: 23. This CDR3 contains 20 residues. CDR1 and CDR2 from the germline V gene are SGHRS and YFSETQ. Full variable domain (missing parts from reference TRBV5-1 and TRBJ1-2): KAGVTQTPRYLIKTRGQQVTLSCSPISGHRSVSWYQQTPGQGLQFLFEYFSETQRNKGNFPGRFSGRQFSNSRSEMNVSTLELGDSALYLCASSLGVRRDRGISSHGYTFGSGTRLTVV.

J is TRBJ1-1 and V is TRBV10-2; tentative D call: TRBD1 (5 bases). There are 12 residues in the CDR3. V dropped 4 bases and J dropped 4 bases, with 7 bases sitting between them. Germline-derived CDR1 and CDR2 are WSHSY and SAAADI. CDR3: CASSGQGTEAFF. CDR3 bases: TGCGCCAGCAGTGGGCAGGGCACTGAAGCTTTCTTT.

The chain is built from TRBV5-1 and TRBJ2-3, with 11 bases lining up with TRBD1. The V gene end was trimmed by 0 bases and the J gene end by 6 bases; junction bases not matched to a gene: 6. This CDR3 is 16 amino acids long. The V gene's germline CDR1 is SGHRS and CDR2 YFSETQ. This chain's CDR3 is CASSLVGTGGMDTQYF. CDR3 DNA: TGCGCCAGCAGCTTGGTCGGGACAGGGGGTATGGATACGCAGTATTTT.

This clonotype was recorded a few times. The rearrangement uses TRBV5-1 and TRBJ2-1; perhaps D is TRBD1 or TRBD2 (6 bases each). The V gene's germline CDR1 is SGHRS and CDR2 YFSETQ. Trimming removed 4 bases from V and 7 bases from J, with 15 bases in between. This CDR3 contains 14 residues. Here the CDR3 DNA reads TGCGCCAGCAGCCCCGGGGGCCTTGGGAATGAGCAGTTCTTC. This sequence encodes CASSPGGLGNEQFF.

The V and J genes are TRBV20-1 and TRBJ2-3; no clear D gene. Germline values: CDR1 DFQATT, CDR2 SNEGSKA (reference sequence). The CDR3 sequence is 14 residues long. V lost 3 bases and J 2 bases, leaving 12 bases between the germline ends. CDR3 DNA sequence: TGCAGTGCTAGCGAGTACCTGGTCACAGATACGCAGTATTTT. Amino acid sequence: CSASEYLVTDTQYF.

The gene calls are TRBV7-2 and TRBJ2-5; D is ambiguous. The CDR3 spans 15 residues. Trimming removed 6 bases at V and 3 bases at J, with 17 bases between. Germline CDR1 and CDR2: SGHTA and FQGNSA. In nucleotides, the CDR3 is TGTGCCAGCAGACCCGAAAAATCTTTCGAAGAGACCCAGTACTTC. Encoded protein: CASRPEKSFEETQYF.

The chain employs TRBV5-1 and TRBJ2-6; D might be TRBD2 (6 bases). The V end lost 3 bases, the J end lost 1 base, and 8 bases lay between the germline ends. In germline, CDR1 is SGHRS, CDR2 YFSETQ. The CDR3 extends over 15 amino acids. The CDR3: CASSSSESGANVLTF. CDR3 in DNA: TGCGCCAGCAGCTCTAGCGAATCTGGGGCCAACGTCCTGACTTTC.

This clonotype has more than one count but fewer than ten. The gene calls are TRBV10-3 and TRBJ2-5; the D is unclear. CDR1 and CDR2 (germline): ENHRY, SYGVKD. V was pared by 4 bases and J by 2 bases, with 14 bases between. This CDR3 is built from 15 residues. CDR3 in amino acids: CAISVDNTWQETQYF. The DNA of the CDR3 is TGTGCCATCAGTGTGGATAATACGTGGCAAGAGACCCAGTACTTC.

The table lists this clonotype with a few counts. The V call is TRBV24-1, the J call TRBJ1-2; D is possibly TRBD1 (6 bases). V lost 4 bases, J lost 8 bases, and 13 bases lay in between. This CDR3 is 13 amino acids long. In germline, CDR1 is KGHDR, CDR2 SFDVKD. The CDR3 protein is CATSDRTVRGYTF. The CDR3 nucleotides read TGTGCCACCAGTGACCGGACAGTCCGCGGCTACACCTTC.

This chain links TRBV20-1 with TRBJ2-1; the match to TRBD2 covers 8 bases. Trimming removed 4 bases from V and 11 bases from J; junction bases left unmatched: 10. Germline CDR1 and CDR2: DFQATT and SNEGSKA (reference sequence). CDR3 size: 13 residues. Written as DNA, the CDR3 is TGCAGTGCTACCAGCGGGAGTTCAGATCAGCAGTTCTTC. Its translation: CSATSGSSDQQFF.

The genes are TRBV7-2 and TRBJ1-5; D gene unclear. V lost 5 bases, J lost 2 bases, and 19 bases lay in between. Germline CDR1 is SGHTA and CDR2 is FQGNSA. The CDR3 spans 17 residues. CDR3 loop: CASSPKWTGDGNQPQHF. CDR3 in DNA: TGTGCCAGCAGCCCGAAGTGGACGGGAGACGGCAATCAGCCCCAGCATTTT.

The CDR3: CASKDAGANYGYTF. CDR3 DNA: TGCGCCAGCAAAGACGCAGGGGCTAACTATGGCTACACCTTC. This chain connects TRBV5-1 to TRBJ1-2; the D gene is possibly TRBD1 (6 bases). This CDR3 contains 14 residues. The ends were cut back, 6 bases at V and 0 bases at J, with 12 bases in the middle. CDR1 and CDR2 (germline): SGHRS, YFSETQ.

The chain couples TRBV11-1 to TRBJ1-5, with TRBD1 matching 8 bases. CDR3 length: 14 residues. Germline CDR1 is SGHAT and CDR2 is FQDESV (reference sequence). The V and J ends lost 9 bases and 5 bases, in that order; junction bases with no gene match: 9. As DNA, the CDR3 is TGTGCCAGGAGGGACAGGAAGTTGTATCAGCCCCAGCATTTT. As protein: CARRDRKLYQPQHF.

This clonotype has only one observation. The junction shows a germline mismatch at one end, possibly a read error. CDR3 protein: CSARDLREGEKLFF. The CDR3 coding sequence is TGCAGTGCTAGAGATCTCAGGGAAGGGGAAAAGCTGTTTTTT. The V gene is TRBV20-1, the J gene TRBJ1-4, with D possibly being TRBD1 (5 bases). The CDR3 consists of 14 residues. The germline V gene encodes CDR1 DFQATT and CDR2 SNEGSKA (reference sequence).

This chain links TRBV3-1 with TRBJ2-7; D possibly matches TRBD1 or TRBD2 (5 bases each). Germline V CDR1 and CDR2: LGHDT, YNNKEL (reference sequence). There are 17 residues in the CDR3. V lost 3 bases and J lost 0, with 18 bases in between. CDR3 in DNA: TGTGCCAGCAGCCATCACGGGGCGGGCATAAGCTCCTACGAGCAGTACTTC. Protein: CASSHHGAGISSYEQYF.

The CDR3 loop is CASSQTEPGSPLHF. CDR3 DNA sequence: TGTGCCAGCAGCCAGACAGAACCTGGTTCACCCCTCCACTTT. J is TRBJ1-6 and V is TRBV4-2; tentatively, D is TRBD1 (5 bases). Trimming cost V 3 bases and J 9 bases, with 12 bases left between them. Germline V gene data show CDR1 as LGHNA and CDR2 as YNFKEQ. There are 14 residues in the CDR3.